The entry that follows covers one TCR beta chain sequence. V dropped 0 bases and J dropped 4 bases, with 7 bases sitting between them. The germline CDR1 and CDR2 sequences are SGHNT and YYREEE (reference sequence). CDR3 length: 14 amino acids. These data belong to a study of shared clonotypes between healthy human individuals. The donors, healthy adults who were HIV-negative, had experienced no recent acute infections or vaccinations. TCRdb's copy holds only in-frame clones and misses some; the assay was immunoSEQ multiplex PCR. The data contain over 1.5 million clones, around 98% of them singletons. Sequencing was performed on naive CD4+ T cells sorted from blood. As to subset: CD45RA+ positively selected. This TCR came from a man under 40 in good health. The chain recombines TRBV5-4 with TRBJ2-2; no definite D call. CDR3 DNA: TGTGCCAGCAGCTTGGACCTATTCACCGGGGAGCTGTTTTTT. Protein: CASSLDLFTGELFF.